Listed below are T cell receptor beta chains from one sample, sequenced in a study of technical replicates of blood from several donors. Libraries were prepared by immunoSEQ multiplex PCR; TCRdb keeps only in-frame clonotypes and omits some of them. This sample has 55,000 to 75,000 clones, with 75% to 90% found just once. The sample was PBMCs. Receptor source: a human donor in good health. Some clones in this sample may be carry-over from other donors' samples. Both conserved end residues are part of each CDR3. A D gene is named only where the DNA matches it firmly. A clone size is listed for some rows: how often the clone was seen (once, few, many), or a class if it is expanded.

V: TRBV6-1; J: TRBJ2-3; size: .; D: TRBD2; DNA: TGTGCCAGCAGGGAAGGACTAGCCACAGATACGCAGTATTTT; CDR3: CASREGLATDTQYF
V: TRBV18; J: TRBJ2-7; size: once; D: .; DNA: TGTGCCAGCTCACAACAAAGAATAAGCTCCTACGAGCAGTACTTC; CDR3: CASSQQRISSYEQYF
V: TRBV7-3; J: TRBJ1-1; size: few; D: .; DNA: TGTGCCAGCAGCTTAACCGGGAACACTGAAGCTTTCTTT; CDR3: CASSLTGNTEAFF
V: TRBV5-1; J: TRBJ1-3; size: .; D: TRBD1; DNA: TGCGCCAGCAGCCGGGACAGGTCTGGAAACACCATATATTTT; CDR3: CASSRDRSGNTIYF
V: TRBV27; J: TRBJ2-7; size: .; D: TRBD2; DNA: TGTGCCAGTGCCCAATCTCGGACTAGCGGGTACGAGCAGTACTTC; CDR3: CASAQSRTSGYEQYF
V: TRBV28; J: TRBJ2-7; size: few; D: .; DNA: TGTGCCACCCGTGGAGCGCGGGAGCAGTACTTC; CDR3: CATRGAREQYF
V: TRBV2; J: TRBJ2-7; size: .; D: TRBD1; DNA: TGTGCCAGCGTAAGGACAGGGGCTGGCTACGAGCAGTACTTC; CDR3: CASVRTGAGYEQYF
V: TRBV4-3; J: TRBJ1-5; size: .; D: .; DNA: TGCGCCAGCAGCCGCGGGGGGGGCAATCAGCCCCAGCATTTT; CDR3: CASSRGGGNQPQHF
V: TRBV7-2; J: TRBJ1-5; size: few; D: .; DNA: TGTGCCAGCAGCTTAGACAGGCATCCCGGCCAGCCCCAGCATTTT; CDR3: CASSLDRHPGQPQHF
V: TRBV30; J: TRBJ1-4; size: few; D: .; DNA: TGTGCCTGGTCCACGCAGGGCGGGGGTCGGCGAGAAAAACTGTTTTTT; CDR3: CAWSTQGGGRREKLFF
V: TRBV4-3; J: TRBJ2-7; size: .; D: TRBD1; DNA: TGCGCCAGCCCGTTCAAAAGGGACAGAGACTCCTACGAGCAGTACTTC; CDR3: CASPFKRDRDSYEQYF
V: TRBV19; J: TRBJ2-5; size: .; D: TRBD2; DNA: TGTGCCAGTAGTGCCGATGCCCTAGCGGGGGGCATAAAGACCCAGTACTTC; CDR3: CASSADALAGGIKTQYF
V: TRBV2; J: TRBJ1-2; size: .; D: TRBD1; DNA: TGTGCCAGCAGTGACAGGAACAGGGGATATGGCTACACCTTC; CDR3: CASSDRNRGYGYTF
V: TRBV19; J: TRBJ2-2; size: .; D: TRBD1; DNA: TGTGCCAGTAGTAAAGACAGGGCGAACACCGGGGAGCTGTTTTTT; CDR3: CASSKDRANTGELFF
V: TRBV15; J: TRBJ2-1; size: once; D: .; DNA: TGTGCCACCAGCAGGGTGACAGGAATGAACAGCTGGGCCAATGAGCAGTTCTTC; CDR3: CATSRVTGMNSWANEQFF
V: TRBV2; J: TRBJ1-1; size: .; D: .; DNA: TGTGCCAGCCGAGGGACAAACATGAACACTGAAGCTTTCTTT; CDR3: CASRGTNMNTEAFF
V: TRBV10-3; J: TRBJ1-1; size: .; D: .; DNA: TGTGCCATCAGGGAGGCAGGGAAAAAGAACACTGAAGCTTTCTTT; CDR3: CAIREAGKKNTEAFF
V: TRBV27; J: TRBJ2-7; size: .; D: .; DNA: TGTGCCAGCAGTTTGGGTCTACTAGGGGGCGAGCAGTACTTC; CDR3: CASSLGLLGGEQYF
V: TRBV6-1; J: TRBJ2-7; size: .; D: .; DNA: TGTGCCAGCAAACGGGGGACAGTTGGCGGCGAGCAGTACTTC; CDR3: CASKRGTVGGEQYF
V: TRBV11-3; J: TRBJ2-2; size: .; D: TRBD2; DNA: TGTGCCAGCACCTTTAATTACCTAGCGGGAGGGCCGGACACCGGGGAGCTGTTTTTT; CDR3: CASTFNYLAGGPDTGELFF
V: TRBV7-2; J: TRBJ2-2; size: once; D: TRBD2; DNA: TGTGCCAGCAGCTTCAGACTAGCGGGGGGGATGACGAACACCGGGGAGCTGTTTTTT; CDR3: CASSFRLAGGMTNTGELFF
V: TRBV11-2; J: TRBJ2-5; size: .; D: .; DNA: TGTGCCAGCACTCGAGGCGGGCAGGAGACCCAGTACTTC; CDR3: CASTRGGQETQYF
V: TRBV6-6; J: TRBJ2-3; size: .; D: TRBD2; DNA: TGTGCCAGCAGTTATGGCACGGGGGGGCGGCCAGATACGCAGTATTTT; CDR3: CASSYGTGGRPDTQYF
V: TRBV30; J: TRBJ1-1; size: .; D: TRBD1; DNA: TGTGCCTGGCCGGCCAGGGGGGCCCTGAACACTGAAGCTTTCTTT; CDR3: CAWPARGALNTEAFF
V: TRBV2; J: TRBJ1-1; size: .; D: .; DNA: TGTGCCAGCGGGTTTACCCTCCGGGGGGGGACGAACACTGAAGCTTTCTTT; CDR3: CASGFTLRGGTNTEAFF
V: TRBV30; J: TRBJ1-5; size: .; D: .; DNA: TGTGCCTGGAGTGAGCAGGGCCATCAGCCCCAGCATTTT; CDR3: CAWSEQGHQPQHF
V: TRBV7-3; J: TRBJ2-5; size: .; D: TRBD1; DNA: TGTGCCAGCAGCTCTTCAGGGGGCGGAGGAGAGACCCAGTACTTC; CDR3: CASSSSGGGGETQYF
V: TRBV7-9; J: TRBJ1-2; size: .; D: .; DNA: TGTGCCAGCAGCTTAGATCAACACCATGGCTACACCTTC; CDR3: CASSLDQHHGYTF
V: TRBV7-9; J: TRBJ2-5; size: .; D: TRBD2; DNA: TGTGCCAGCAGCCCAGGGACCCTACTAGCGGGTTACCAAGAGACCCAGTACTTC; CDR3: CASSPGTLLAGYQETQYF
V: TRBV6-5; J: TRBJ1-5; size: .; D: .; DNA: TGTGCCAGCAGTCTCGGACAGCCAAATCAGCCCCAGCATTTT; CDR3: CASSLGQPNQPQHF
V: TRBV2; J: TRBJ1-1; size: few; D: TRBD1; DNA: TGTGCCAGCAGTCCAAGGACAGGGGGCACTGAAGCTTTCTTT; CDR3: CASSPRTGGTEAFF
V: TRBV7-2; J: TRBJ2-7; size: .; D: .; DNA: TGTGCCAGCAGCCCCCGCGGAGGTAGGTACGAGGAGCAGTACTTC; CDR3: CASSPRGGRYEEQYF
V: TRBV6-5; J: TRBJ2-3; size: .; D: .; DNA: TGTGCCAGCACTGCGCAGGGGTCAAGGACAGATACGCAGTATTTT; CDR3: CASTAQGSRTDTQYF
V: TRBV29-1; J: TRBJ1-1; size: .; D: TRBD1; DNA: TGCAGCGCCGGTTCAGGGGGCACTGAAGCTTTCTTT; CDR3: CSAGSGGTEAFF
V: TRBV15; J: TRBJ2-1; size: few; D: .; DNA: TGTGCCACCAGCAATCCAGGCGGGGGCCGTTACCATGAGCAGTTCTTC; CDR3: CATSNPGGGRYHEQFF
V: TRBV4-1; J: TRBJ2-5; size: .; D: TRBD2; DNA: TGCGCCAGCAGCCGCTCAGTGGTAGCGGGGGGCGGGGAGACCCAGTACTTC; CDR3: CASSRSVVAGGGETQYF
V: TRBV6-4; J: TRBJ2-1; size: once; D: TRBD1; DNA: TGTGCCAGCAGGGTGACAGGGCGGAGCTCCTACAATGAGCAGTTCTTC; CDR3: CASRVTGRSSYNEQFF
V: TRBV4-1; J: TRBJ2-3; size: .; D: .; DNA: TGCGCCAGCAGCCAAGTTTGGGCTCTTACTAGCACAGATACGCAGTATTTT; CDR3: CASSQVWALTSTDTQYF
V: TRBV30; J: TRBJ2-7; size: .; D: .; DNA: TGTGCCTGGAGTACTCAACTAGCCTACGAGCAGTACTTC; CDR3: CAWSTQLAYEQYF
V: TRBV4-1; J: TRBJ2-4; size: few; D: .; DNA: TGCGCCAGCAGCCAGCCCGGACGGGAAGCCAAAAACATTCAGTACTTC; CDR3: CASSQPGREAKNIQYF
V: TRBV9; J: TRBJ2-3; size: once; D: TRBD2; DNA: TGTGCCAGCAGCGTAGCGGGGGGTTTCACAGATACGCAGTATTTT; CDR3: CASSVAGGFTDTQYF
V: TRBV4-1; J: TRBJ1-1; size: .; D: .; DNA: TGCGCCAGCAGCCGAAACAGACCCTACACTGAAGCTTTCTTT; CDR3: CASSRNRPYTEAFF
V: TRBV9; J: TRBJ2-3; size: .; D: .; DNA: TGTGCCAGCAGCCCTAGGCCGGGCACAGATACGCAGTATTTT; CDR3: CASSPRPGTDTQYF
V: TRBV30; J: TRBJ1-2; size: .; D: TRBD1; DNA: TGTGCCTGGAGTGGGGGACAGGGCCGAGAAAGCTACACCTTC; CDR3: CAWSGGQGRESYTF
V: TRBV6-1; J: TRBJ2-7; size: .; D: TRBD1; DNA: TGTGCCACCTCCCGGGACAGACAATACGAGCAGTACTTC; CDR3: CATSRDRQYEQYF
V: TRBV18; J: TRBJ1-5; size: .; D: .; DNA: TGTGCCAGCTCACCAGGGCCCAGCAATCAGCCCCAGCATTTT; CDR3: CASSPGPSNQPQHF
V: TRBV18; J: TRBJ1-1; size: few; D: .; DNA: TGTGCCAGCTCCCCGCCTTCGGCTGAAGCTTTCTTT; CDR3: CASSPPSAEAFF
V: TRBV2; J: TRBJ1-5; size: .; D: TRBD1; DNA: TGTGCCAGCACCGGGACAGGGAGCAATCAGCCCCAGCATTTT; CDR3: CASTGTGSNQPQHF
V: TRBV7-6; J: TRBJ2-5; size: .; D: .; DNA: TGTGCCAGCAGCTCAACTAATTCGGAGACCCAGTACTTC; CDR3: CASSSTNSETQYF
V: TRBV7-6; J: TRBJ2-7; size: .; D: .; DNA: TGTGCCAGCAGCTTACACTCGTTATCCTACGAGCAGTACTTC; CDR3: CASSLHSLSYEQYF
V: TRBV7-9; J: TRBJ2-1; size: .; D: .; DNA: TGTGCCAGCAGCTTTATACAAAGCTCCTACAATGAGCAGTTCTTC; CDR3: CASSFIQSSYNEQFF
V: TRBV11-2; J: TRBJ2-5; size: .; D: .; DNA: TGTGCCAGCAGCTTAGCTCCGGAGACCCAGTACTTC; CDR3: CASSLAPETQYF
V: TRBV11-2; J: TRBJ1-2; size: .; D: .; DNA: TGTGCCAGCAGCTTAGAGCGGACAGTAACCGGCTACACCTTC; CDR3: CASSLERTVTGYTF
V: TRBV6-5; J: TRBJ2-7; size: .; D: TRBD1; DNA: TGTGCCAGCAGTAGTACAGGGGTCTACGAGCAGTACTTC; CDR3: CASSSTGVYEQYF
V: TRBV1; J: TRBJ2-3; size: .; D: .; DNA: TGCACCAGCAGCCAAGATCTCGCGCAGCGGCCAGATACGCAGTATTTT; CDR3: CTSSQDLAQRPDTQYF
V: TRBV5-1; J: TRBJ1-2; size: .; D: TRBD1; DNA: TGCGCCATCCCGGGACAGGGGGAGTCAATGACCCCTAACTATGGCTACACCTTC; CDR3: CAIPGQGESMTPNYGYTF
V: TRBV7-2; J: TRBJ2-1; size: .; D: .; DNA: TGTGCCAGCAGCGCGAACAATGAGCAGTTCTTC; CDR3: CASSANNEQFF
V: TRBV7-8; J: TRBJ1-1; size: .; D: TRBD1; DNA: TGTGCCAGCAGCCCCAGGGGACAGGGGAGCACTGAAGCTTTCTTT; CDR3: CASSPRGQGSTEAFF
V: TRBV18; J: TRBJ2-2; size: .; D: TRBD2; DNA: TGTGCCAGCTCACCGACCGGGACTAGCGGGGTTACGAACACCGGGGAGCTGTTTTTT; CDR3: CASSPTGTSGVTNTGELFF
V: TRBV5-1; J: TRBJ1-5; size: .; D: .; DNA: TGCGCCAGCAGCCCGCAATATACGGGTGGCAATCAGCCCCAGCATTTT; CDR3: CASSPQYTGGNQPQHF